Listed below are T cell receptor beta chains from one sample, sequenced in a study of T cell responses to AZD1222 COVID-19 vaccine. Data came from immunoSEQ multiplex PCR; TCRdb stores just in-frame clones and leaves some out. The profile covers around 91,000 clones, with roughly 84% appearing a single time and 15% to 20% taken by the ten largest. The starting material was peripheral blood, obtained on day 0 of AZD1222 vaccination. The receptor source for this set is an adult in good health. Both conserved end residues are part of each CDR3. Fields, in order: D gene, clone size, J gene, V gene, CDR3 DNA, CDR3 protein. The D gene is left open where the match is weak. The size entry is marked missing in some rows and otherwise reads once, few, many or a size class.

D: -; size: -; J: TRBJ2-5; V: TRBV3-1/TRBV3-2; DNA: TGTGCCAGCAGCCAGCGCGGGAAAGAGACCCAGTACTTC; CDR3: CASSQRGKETQYF
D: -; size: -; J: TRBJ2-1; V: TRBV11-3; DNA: TGTGCCAGCAGCTTAGATCTTGGAGCGGTGGGGTCCTACAATGAGCAGTTCTTC; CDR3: CASSLDLGAVGSYNEQFF
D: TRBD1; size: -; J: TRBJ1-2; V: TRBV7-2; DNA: TGTGCCAGCAGCTCAAGACAGGGATTAGACGGCTACACCTTC; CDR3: CASSSRQGLDGYTF
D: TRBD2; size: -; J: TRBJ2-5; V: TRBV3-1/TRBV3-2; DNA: TGTGCCAGCAGCCAAGGAGCACGGCGGGGGGAGGAGACCCAGTACTTC; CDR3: CASSQGARRGEETQYF
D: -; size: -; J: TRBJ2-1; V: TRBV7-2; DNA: TGTGCCAGCAGCTTAGGGCAGGTCAATGAGCAGTTCTTC; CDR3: CASSLGQVNEQFF
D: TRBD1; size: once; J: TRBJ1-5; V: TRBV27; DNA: TGTGCCAGCAGTCCGCGCTTGGGAGGGGGCATCGGTCAGCCCCAGCATTTT; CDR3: CASSPRLGGGIGQPQHF
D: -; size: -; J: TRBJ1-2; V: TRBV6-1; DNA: TGTGCCACCATGGACAGAGGAGTCTATGGCTACACCTTC; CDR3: CATMDRGVYGYTF
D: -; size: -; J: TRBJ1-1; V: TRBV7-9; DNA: TGTGCCAGCAGATCGAGGGGGGGAGGCACTGAAGCTTTCTTT; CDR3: CASRSRGGGTEAFF
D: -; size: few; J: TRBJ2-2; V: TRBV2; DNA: TGTGCCAGCAGAGAGACTACCTACACCGGGGAGCTGTTTTTT; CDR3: CASRETTYTGELFF
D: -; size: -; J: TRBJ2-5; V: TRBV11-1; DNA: TGTGCCAGCAGCTTAGGCTCAGGGGTGGAGACCCAGTACTTC; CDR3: CASSLGSGVETQYF
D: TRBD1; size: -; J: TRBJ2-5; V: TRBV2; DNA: TGTGCCAGCAGGAGAGACAGGGGGGAAGAGACCCAGTACTTC; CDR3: CASRRDRGEETQYF
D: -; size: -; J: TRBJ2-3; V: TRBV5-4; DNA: TGTGCCAGCAGCTCCCGGACGGGCACAGATACGCAGTATTTT; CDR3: CASSSRTGTDTQYF
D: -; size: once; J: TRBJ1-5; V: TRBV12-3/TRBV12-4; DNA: TGTGCCAGCAGTTTCAGGAATCAGCCCCAGCATTTT; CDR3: CASSFRNQPQHF
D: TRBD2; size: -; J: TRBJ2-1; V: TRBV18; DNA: TGTGCCAGCGCAAAAACTAGCGGGAGCGTGGGCAATGAGCAGTTCTTC; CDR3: CASAKTSGSVGNEQFF
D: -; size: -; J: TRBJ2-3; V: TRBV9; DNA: TGTGCCAGCAGCTCAACGGCGGGACCCACAGATACGCAGTATTTT; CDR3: CASSSTAGPTDTQYF
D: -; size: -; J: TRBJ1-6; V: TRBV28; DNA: TGTGCCAGCAGTGCGGGCCTTCCCCAAACACCCCTCCACTTT; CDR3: CASSAGLPQTPLHF
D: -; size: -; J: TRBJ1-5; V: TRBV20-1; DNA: TGCAGTGCGGCAGGGGATCAGCCCCAGCATTTT; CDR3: CSAAGDQPQHF
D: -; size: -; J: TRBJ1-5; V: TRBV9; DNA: TGTGCCAGCAGCCCCACCGGGACAAATCAGCCCCAGCATTTT; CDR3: CASSPTGTNQPQHF
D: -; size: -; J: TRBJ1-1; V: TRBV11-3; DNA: TGTGCCAGCAGCTTAGGAACCCTGAACACTGAAGCTTTCTTT; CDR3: CASSLGTLNTEAFF
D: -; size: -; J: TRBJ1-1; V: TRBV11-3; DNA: TGTGCCAGCAGCTTAGGCCCCAAGAACACTGAAGCTTTCTTT; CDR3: CASSLGPKNTEAFF
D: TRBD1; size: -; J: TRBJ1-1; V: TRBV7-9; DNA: TGTGCCAGCAGCTTCGGGACAGGGAACACTGAAGCTTTCTTT; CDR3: CASSFGTGNTEAFF
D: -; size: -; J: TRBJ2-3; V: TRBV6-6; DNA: TGTGCCAGCAGTTTTCCCCCAGGGTCCAGCACAGATACGCAGTATTTT; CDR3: CASSFPPGSSTDTQYF
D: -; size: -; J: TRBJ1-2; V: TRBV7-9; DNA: TGTGCCAGCATCATTGGGGATGGCTACACCTTC; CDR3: CASIIGDGYTF
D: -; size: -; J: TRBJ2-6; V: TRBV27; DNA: TGTGCCAGCAGTCCCTTCCGGGACCGACGCTCTGGGGCCAACGTCCTGACTTTC; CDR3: CASSPFRDRRSGANVLTF
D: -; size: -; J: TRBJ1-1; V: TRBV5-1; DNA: TGCGCCAGCAGCTTGGAACTGGGGCCAGGGGCTGAAGCTTTCTTT; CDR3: CASSLELGPGAEAFF
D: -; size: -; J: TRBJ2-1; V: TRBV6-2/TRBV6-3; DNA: TGTGCCAGCAGTTTGGGGACCAAGAGCTCCTACAATGAGCAGTTCTTC; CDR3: CASSLGTKSSYNEQFF
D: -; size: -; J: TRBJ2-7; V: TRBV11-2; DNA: TGTGCCAGCAGCTTAGTGGGCAGGGGTGGCTACGAGCAGTACTTC; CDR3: CASSLVGRGGYEQYF
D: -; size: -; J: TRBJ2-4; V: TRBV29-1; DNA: TGCAGCGGGGGCAGGGGAGACATTCAGTACTTC; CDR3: CSGGRGDIQYF
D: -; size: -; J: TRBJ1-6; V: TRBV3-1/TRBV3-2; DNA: TGTGCCAGCAGCCAAAACAGGGTTTCACCCCTCCACTTT; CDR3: CASSQNRVSPLHF
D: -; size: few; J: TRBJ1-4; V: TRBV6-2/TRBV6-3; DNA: TGTGCCAGCAGTTACTCTGGGGTACCGGCTAATGAAAAACTGTTTTTT; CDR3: CASSYSGVPANEKLFF
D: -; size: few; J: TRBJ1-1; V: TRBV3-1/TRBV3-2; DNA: TGTGCCAGCAGCCAAGAATCCTTGTCGGTGGTAGCTTTCTTT; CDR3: CASSQESLSVVAFF
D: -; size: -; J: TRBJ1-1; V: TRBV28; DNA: TGTGCCAGCAGTCCCAAGAGGGAGACTGAAGCTTTCTTT; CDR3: CASSPKRETEAFF
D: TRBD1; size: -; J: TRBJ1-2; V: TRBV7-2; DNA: TGTGCCAGCAGCTTAGTAGGGGACAGGGTGGCCAACTATGGCTACACCTTC; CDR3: CASSLVGDRVANYGYTF
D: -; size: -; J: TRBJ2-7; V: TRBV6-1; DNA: TGTGCCAGCAGTGATGGACAGACTTTCTCCTACGAGCAGTACTTC; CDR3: CASSDGQTFSYEQYF